The clone carrying this T cell receptor beta chain has more than one count but fewer than ten. Its target is unknown. This record comes from a study of OX40 agonist ivuxolimab in advanced cancers. Broader study findings: CD4+ and CD8+ blood T cells expanded clonally by week 6 at 0.1 to 3.0 mg/kg.

The CDR3 runs 9 residues. Assay: immunoSEQ multiplex PCR; the TCRdb copy retains only in-frame clones and omits some. Of approximately 160,000 clones detected, approximately 94% appear once; the ten largest clones hold 0.3% to 0.35%. Source: CD4+ or CD8+ T cells sorted from blood, taken in a trial of the OX40 agonist ivuxolimab. This sequence was found in an adult with an advanced solid tumor such as melanoma, head and neck, liver or kidney cancer. The chain combines TRBV3-2 with TRBJ1-1. TRBV3-2 is a pseudogene segment. CDR3 bases: TGTGCCAGTAACACTGAAGCTTTCTTT. It yields the protein CASNTEAFF.